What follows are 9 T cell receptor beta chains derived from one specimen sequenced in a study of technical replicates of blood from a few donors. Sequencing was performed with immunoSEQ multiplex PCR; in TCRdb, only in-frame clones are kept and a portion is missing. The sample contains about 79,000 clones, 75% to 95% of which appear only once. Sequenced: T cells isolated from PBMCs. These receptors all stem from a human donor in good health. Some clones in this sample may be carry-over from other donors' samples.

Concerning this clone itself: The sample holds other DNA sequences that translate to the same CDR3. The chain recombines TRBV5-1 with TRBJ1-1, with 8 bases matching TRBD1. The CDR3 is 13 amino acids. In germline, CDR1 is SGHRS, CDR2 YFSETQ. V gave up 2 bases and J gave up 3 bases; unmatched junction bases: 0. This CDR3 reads CASSLQGDTEAFF. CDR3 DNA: TGCGCCAGCAGCTTACAGGGGGACACTGAAGCTTTCTTT.

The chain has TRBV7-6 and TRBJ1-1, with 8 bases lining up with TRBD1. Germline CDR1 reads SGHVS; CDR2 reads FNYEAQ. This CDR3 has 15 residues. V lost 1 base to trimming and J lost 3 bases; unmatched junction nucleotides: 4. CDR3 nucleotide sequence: TGTGCCAGCAGCTTAGTTTTGACAGGGGACACTGAAGCTTTCTTT. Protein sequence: CASSLVLTGDTEAFF.

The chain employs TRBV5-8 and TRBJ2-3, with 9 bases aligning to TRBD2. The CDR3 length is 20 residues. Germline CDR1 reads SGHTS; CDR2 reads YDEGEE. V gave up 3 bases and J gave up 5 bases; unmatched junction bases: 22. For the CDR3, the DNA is TGTGCCAGCAGCTACGAAAGGATAGCGGGAGAAGAGCACACGGTAGATACGCAGTATTTT. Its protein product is CASSYERIAGEEHTVDTQYF.

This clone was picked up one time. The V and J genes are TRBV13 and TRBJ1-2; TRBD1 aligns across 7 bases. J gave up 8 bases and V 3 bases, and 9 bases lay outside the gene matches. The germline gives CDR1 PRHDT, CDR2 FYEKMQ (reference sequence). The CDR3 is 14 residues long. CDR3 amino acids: CASSFDRAGPGYTF. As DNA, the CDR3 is TGTGCCAGCAGCTTCGACAGGGCGGGGCCCGGCTACACCTTC. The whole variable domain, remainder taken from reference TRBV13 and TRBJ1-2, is AAGVIQSPRHLIKEKRETATLKCYPIPRHDTVYWYQQGPGQDPQFLISFYEKMQSDKGSIPDRFSAQQFSDYHSELNMSSLELGDSALYFCASSFDRAGPGYTFGSGTRLTVV.

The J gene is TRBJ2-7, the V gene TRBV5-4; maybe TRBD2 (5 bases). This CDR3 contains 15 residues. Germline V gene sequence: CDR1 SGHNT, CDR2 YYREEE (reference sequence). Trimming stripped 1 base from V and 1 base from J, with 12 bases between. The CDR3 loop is CASSLYGDSSYEQYF. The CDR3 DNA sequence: TGTGCCAGCAGCTTGTACGGGGATTCATCCTACGAGCAGTACTTC.

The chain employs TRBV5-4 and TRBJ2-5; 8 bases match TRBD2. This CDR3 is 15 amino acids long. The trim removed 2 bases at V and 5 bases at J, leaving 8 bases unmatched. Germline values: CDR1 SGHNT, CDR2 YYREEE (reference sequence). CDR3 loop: CASSLPAGESETQYF. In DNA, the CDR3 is TGTGCCAGCAGCTTACCAGCGGGAGAATCTGAGACCCAGTACTTC.

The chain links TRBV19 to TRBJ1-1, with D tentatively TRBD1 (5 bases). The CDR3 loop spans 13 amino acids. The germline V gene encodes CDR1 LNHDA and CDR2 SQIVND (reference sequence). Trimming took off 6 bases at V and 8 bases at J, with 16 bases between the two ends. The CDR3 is CASRRSGALEAFF. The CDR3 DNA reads TGTGCCAGTAGGAGGAGCGGGGCGCTAGAAGCTTTCTTT. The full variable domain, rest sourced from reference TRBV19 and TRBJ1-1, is DGGITQSPKYLFRKEGQNVTLSCEQNLNHDAMYWYRQDPGQGLRLIYYSQIVNDFQKGDIAEGYSVSREKKESFPLTVTSAQKNPTAFYLCASRRSGALEAFFGQGTRLTVV.

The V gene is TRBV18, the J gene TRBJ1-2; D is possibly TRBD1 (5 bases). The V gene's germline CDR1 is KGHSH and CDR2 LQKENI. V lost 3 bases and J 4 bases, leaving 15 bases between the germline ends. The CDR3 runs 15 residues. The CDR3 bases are TGTGCCAGCTCACCTTATCAGGAGGGGACCTATGGCTACACCTTC. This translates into CASSPYQEGTYGYTF.

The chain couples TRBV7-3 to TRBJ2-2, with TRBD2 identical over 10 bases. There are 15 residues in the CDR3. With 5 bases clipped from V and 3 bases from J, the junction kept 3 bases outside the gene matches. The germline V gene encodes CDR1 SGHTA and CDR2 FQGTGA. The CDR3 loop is CASSVLAGDTGELFF. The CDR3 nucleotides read TGTGCCAGCAGCGTTCTAGCGGGAGACACCGGGGAGCTGTTTTTT.